This TCR beta chain is from a study of blood T cell repertoires in COVID-19. Across the study: The United States, Italy and Spain were the sources of the acute and convalescent COVID-19 samples. Sample material is recorded as cDNA or gDNA derived from T cells, B-cell-depleted T cells, or PBMCs.

The CDR3 totals 11 residues. V was shortened by 3 bases and J by 7 bases, with 7 bases between the two germline ends. Germline lookup yields CDR1 GTSNPN and CDR2 SVGIG (reference sequence). Original data processing: For nucleated cells, counts were estimated from reference gene primer amplification. Using immunoSEQ multiplex PCR, the repertoire was profiled, and TCRdb retains in-frame clones only, with some absent. That table furnishes V, J and clone size, whereas the DNA furnished D and trimming. The table shows 300,000 to 350,000 clones, with about four fifths occurring only once. The rearrangement joins TRBV30 to TRBJ1-3; D is ambiguous. Sample: peripheral blood. This TCR came from a man younger than 45 with active or convalescent COVID-19. CDR3: CAWRLTNTIYF. CDR3 sequence (DNA): TGTGCCTGGAGATTAACTAACACCATATATTTT.